This T cell receptor (beta chain) was captured in a study of metastatic and nonmetastatic thyroid tumors. Study context: Comparison of repertoires was carried out across blood and tumor or nodule tissue from malignant and benign thyroid patients. The study, taken as a whole, reports: When malignant thyroid tumors were compared with benign nodules, TCR beta diversity was reportedly significantly higher in the malignant tumors. This held in both blood and tumor samples.

Source study methods: CDR3 was compared across clinicopathological groups, and the resulting differences were used to build a distant-metastasis classifier for papillary thyroid cancer. TCRdb reassembled clones from the PCR reads with MiXCR. TCRdb's processing, not the authors', yielded these V and J calls. The table includes tens of thousands of clones, 12% detected once. This CDR3 contains 15 residues. CDR1 LNHDA and CDR2 SQIVND come from the germline V gene (reference sequence). The V end lost 2 bases, the J end lost 2 bases, and 13 bases lay between the germline ends. The sample holds many counts of this clone. Its cognate antigen is unknown. None of the patients had undergone any treatment ahead of thyroid surgery.

The sample comprised blood. The V gene is TRBV19, the J gene TRBJ2-7; no clear D gene. This sequence was found in a male donor with papillary thyroid cancer or a benign thyroid nodule (not recorded which). Some clones in this sample may be carry-over from other donors' samples. CDR3 amino acids: CASSIQVLGPYEQYF. The CDR3, as DNA: TGTGCCAGTAGTATACAAGTCTTGGGCCCCTACGAGCAGTACTTC.